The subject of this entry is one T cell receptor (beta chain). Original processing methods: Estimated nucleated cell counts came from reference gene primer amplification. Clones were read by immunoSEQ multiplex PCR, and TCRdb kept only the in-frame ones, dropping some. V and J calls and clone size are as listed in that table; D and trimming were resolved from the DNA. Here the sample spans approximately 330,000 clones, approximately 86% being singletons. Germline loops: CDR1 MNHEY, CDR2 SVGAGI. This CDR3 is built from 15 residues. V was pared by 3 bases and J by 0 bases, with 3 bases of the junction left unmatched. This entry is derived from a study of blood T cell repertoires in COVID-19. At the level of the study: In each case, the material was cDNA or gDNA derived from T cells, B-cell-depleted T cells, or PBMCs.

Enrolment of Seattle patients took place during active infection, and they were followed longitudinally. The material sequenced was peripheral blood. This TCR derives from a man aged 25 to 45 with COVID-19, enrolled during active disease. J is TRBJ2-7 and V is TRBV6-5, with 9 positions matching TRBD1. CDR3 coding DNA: TGTGCCAGCAGTTATGGGACAGGGCCCTCCTACGAGCAGTACTTC. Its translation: CASSYGTGPSYEQYF.